The subject of this entry is one T cell receptor (beta chain). The data stem from a study of blood T cell repertoires in COVID-19. Study at large: Spain, Italy and the United States supplied samples that represented acute and convalescent COVID-19. PBMCs, B-cell-depleted T cells, or T cells provided the cDNA or gDNA that made up the material.

The CDR3 consists of 13 residues. The V end was cut by 3 bases, the J end by 6 bases, with 12 bases between. Per germline, CDR1 LNHNV and CDR2 YYDKDF (reference sequence). Under the authors' procedure: Reference gene primers were amplified, and this amplification served to estimate nucleated cell counts. TCRdb's table, derived via immunoSEQ multiplex PCR, lists solely in-frame clones and lacks some. V and J calls and clone size come straight from that table; D and trimming were deduced from the DNA. Of approximately 70,000 clones listed, 79% are singletons. Sequencing input: peripheral blood. The TCR was taken from a woman aged 60-75 years with acute or convalescent COVID-19. The chain combines TRBV15 with TRBJ2-7, with D tentatively TRBD1 (6 bases). The DNA for the CDR3 is TGTGCCACCAGCAGGGGCAGGGGATCCGAGCAGTACTTC. Its protein product is CATSRGRGSEQYF. The variable domain in full, with the rest retrieved from reference TRBV15 and TRBJ2-7, is DAMVIQNPRYQVTQFGKPVTLSCSQTLNHNVMYWYQQKSSQAPKLLFHYYDKDFNNEADTPDNFQSRRPNTSFCFLDIRSPGLGDTAMYLCATSRGRGSEQYFGPGTRLTVT.